Described below is a single TCR beta chain sequence and its context. Its specificity is unknown. Treatment meaning: oral pan-JAK inhibitor, 5-10 mg twice daily. As the sequencing template, cDNA was produced by extracting RNA and reverse transcribing it. Clones were read by immunoSEQ multiplex PCR, and TCRdb kept only the in-frame ones, dropping some. The sample lists some 240,000 clones, roughly 56% occurring once. V was shortened by 4 bases and J by 6 bases, with 17 bases between the two germline ends. Looked up from germline, CDR1 is SGHRS and CDR2 is YFSETQ. There are 15 residues in the CDR3. This record comes from a study of CD8+ T cells in alopecia areata. Findings and caveats of the study: Expanded CD8+ clones among the top 100, as well as scalp clonality, were significantly decreased by tofacitinib.

The sequencing here drew on CD4+ T cells sorted from blood, taken at week 4, from a patient treated with tofacitinib. The sequence was collected from a human donor with alopecia areata. The V gene is TRBV5-1, the J gene TRBJ2-1; D might be TRBD2 (6 bases). Written as DNA, the CDR3 is TGCGCCAGCAGCCGACTAGAGGTCCGTATCAATGAGCAGTTCTTC. This sequence encodes CASSRLEVRINEQFF.